What follows describes a single TCR beta chain. As yet, its antigen is unknown. The data derive from a study of T cell responses to AZD1222 COVID-19 vaccine. Germline V CDR1 and CDR2: KGHSH, LQKENI. This CDR3 is 14 amino acids long. With 3 bases removed from V and 5 bases from J, the gap between germline ends came to 14 bases. General observations from the study: Vaccine-associated CD4 TCRs spanned spike, dominant at 160-218 and 743-854.

TCRdb keeps only in-frame clones here, not all; method: immunoSEQ multiplex PCR. Among 150,000 to 170,000 clones, 86% were seen once, and the ten largest hold about 5%. The receptor was isolated from an adult in good health. The chain carries TRBV18 and TRBJ2-7, with a possible D match to TRBD1 (5 bases). The sample was peripheral blood, taken on day 0 of MenACWY control vaccination. In DNA form, the CDR3 reads TGTGCCAGCTCACCGGTCCAGGGTATACACGAGCAGTACTTC. Its protein is CASSPVQGIHEQYF.